This T cell receptor beta chain was sequenced during a study of blood T cell repertoires in COVID-19. As for the study in general: The United States, Italy and Spain provided the acute and convalescent COVID-19 samples. T cells, B-cell-depleted T cells, or PBMCs supplied cDNA or gDNA.

This clone was recorded a few times. J lost 6 bases, V lost 7 bases, and 13 bases had no gene match. The germline V gene encodes CDR1 LNHDA and CDR2 SQIVND (reference sequence). CDR3 size: 15 residues. Some clones are missing from TCRdb's copy, which holds only in-frame ones; the method was immunoSEQ multiplex PCR. This sample yields approximately 180,000 clones, of which roughly 89% are seen a single time; about 2.1% belongs to the top ten. Participants were aged about 18 to 100 years from 24 US areas. The specimen sequenced was PBMCs or T cells enriched from blood (not recorded which). The rearrangement joins TRBV19 to TRBJ1-1, with 8 bases fitting TRBD1. The source of this sequence is a woman aged 40 to 50 with acute COVID-19. This CDR3 is CASIFRDRRGAEAFF. In nucleotides, the CDR3 is TGTGCCAGTATTTTCAGGGACAGGAGGGGTGCTGAAGCTTTCTTT.